These T cell receptor beta chains were read from a single sample in a study of CD8+ T cells in alopecia areata. Generated by immunoSEQ multiplex PCR, the TCRdb table keeps only in-frame clones and is missing some. The sample includes 93,000 or so clones, approximately 52% seen only once; the top ten take about 8.8%. The sample taken for sequencing was CD4+ T cells sorted from blood. These receptors were collected from a human donor in good health. CDR3s include the opening cysteine and the closing phenylalanine or tryptophan. D genes are given only for firm matches. Expanded clones get a size class; other rows say once, few or many, or leave the size out.

length | D | J | V | size | CDR3 | DNA
13 | - | TRBJ2-5 | TRBV29-1 | - | CSVSTNPRETQYF | TGCAGCGTTTCGACTAACCCCCGGGAGACCCAGTACTTC
16 | - | TRBJ2-7 | TRBV27 | - | CASSFWDPTFTHEQYF | TGTGCCAGCAGTTTTTGGGACCCCACATTCACTCACGAGCAGTACTTC
17 | - | TRBJ2-5 | TRBV7-9 | few | CASSLHRVSTSGETQYF | TGTGCCAGCAGCCTACACCGGGTCTCAACCTCCGGGGAGACCCAGTACTTC
10 | TRBD2 | TRBJ2-1 | TRBV30 | - | CAWAGTSLFF | TGTGCCTGGGCCGGGACTAGTCTGTTCTTC
13 | TRBD1 | TRBJ2-5 | TRBV30 | - | CAWSVRQGETQYF | TGTGCCTGGAGTGTACGACAGGGGGAGACCCAGTACTTC
13 | - | TRBJ2-3 | TRBV7-2 | few | CASSLSLRDTQYF | TGTGCCAGCAGCTTGTCTCTTCGGGATACGCAGTATTTT
14 | - | TRBJ2-3 | TRBV19 | few | CASKHRTNTDTQYF | TGTGCCAGTAAACACCGGACGAACACAGATACGCAGTATTTT
18 | - | TRBJ2-3 | TRBV27 | - | CASGFPFSWLSRADTQYF | TGTGCCAGCGGCTTTCCCTTTTCGTGGCTGTCTAGGGCAGATACGCAGTATTTT
14 | TRBD2 | TRBJ2-1 | TRBV9 | once | CASSVGGSYNEQFF | TGTGCCAGCAGCGTCGGCGGGAGCTACAATGAGCAGTTCTTC
15 | - | TRBJ1-6 | TRBV4-3 | - | CASSQDSTPGAPLHF | TGCGCCAGCAGCCAAGATAGTACACCGGGGGCACCCCTCCACTTT
15 | - | TRBJ1-5 | TRBV30 | - | CAWRKEGGRNQPQHF | TGTGCCTGGAGGAAGGAGGGGGGACGAAATCAGCCCCAGCATTTT
14 | - | TRBJ1-2 | TRBV5-1 | - | CASSLDGNNYGYTF | TGCGCCAGCAGCTTGGACGGTAACAACTATGGCTACACCTTC
13 | - | TRBJ2-5 | TRBV4-2 | - | CASSQAGGDSMYF | TGTGCCAGCAGCCAAGCAGGGGGGGACTCGATGTACTTC
15 | TRBD1 | TRBJ1-3 | TRBV5-1 | - | CASSGTGGPGNTIYF | TGCGCCAGCAGCGGAACAGGGGGCCCTGGAAACACCATATATTTT
15 | - | TRBJ1-6 | TRBV7-9 | - | CASSLAAGRKSPLHF | TGTGCCAGCAGCTTAGCGGCAGGCCGCAAATCACCCCTCCACTTT
13 | - | TRBJ1-1 | TRBV10-3 | - | CAIRERKNTEAFF | TGTGCCATCAGGGAACGGAAGAACACTGAAGCTTTCTTT
16 | - | TRBJ2-5 | TRBV5-4 | - | CASSALTGAIGETQYF | TGTGCCAGCAGCGCCCTGACAGGCGCTATTGGGGAGACCCAGTACTTC
16 | TRBD1 | TRBJ2-6 | TRBV14 | - | CASSQNRGYGANVLTF | TGTGCCAGCAGCCAAAACAGGGGTTATGGGGCCAACGTCCTGACTTTC
14 | - | TRBJ1-1 | TRBV5-1 | - | CASSSGVGGTEAFF | TGCGCCAGCAGCTCCGGCGTCGGGGGCACTGAAGCTTTCTTT
12 | - | TRBJ1-1 | TRBV29-1 | - | CSVQWGSTEAFF | TGCAGCGTTCAATGGGGGAGCACTGAAGCTTTCTTT
12 | - | TRBJ2-2 | TRBV29-1 | - | CSVGPTTGELFF | TGCAGCGTTGGCCCCACAACCGGGGAGCTGTTTTTT
14 | - | TRBJ2-2 | TRBV25-1 | - | CASSEGTTPGELFF | TGTGCCAGCAGTGAGGGGACAACACCCGGGGAGCTGTTTTTT
13 | - | TRBJ2-3 | TRBV30 | - | CAWDQQTTDTQYF | TGTGCCTGGGACCAGCAGACCACAGATACGCAGTATTTT
15 | - | TRBJ2-3 | TRBV7-2 | few | CASSLGRSSTDTQYF | TGTGCCAGCAGCTTGGGACGGTCTAGCACAGATACGCAGTATTTT
14 | - | TRBJ1-2 | TRBV6-5 | few | CASSYRQGNYGYTF | TGTGCCAGCAGTTACCGGCAGGGAAACTATGGCTACACCTTC
14 | - | TRBJ1-1 | TRBV30 | few | CAWSVSGARTEAFF | TGTGCCTGGAGTGTGTCAGGGGCTAGAACTGAAGCTTTCTTT
14 | - | TRBJ1-6 | TRBV5-6 | - | CASSLSGGDSPLHF | TGTGCCAGCAGCTTGTCTGGGGGTGATTCACCCCTCCACTTT